Below, 8 T cell receptor beta chains from the same sample are listed, as sequenced in a study of T cell responses to AZD1222 COVID-19 vaccine. Sequenced by immunoSEQ multiplex PCR; TCRdb stores in-frame clones only, minus some. The table has fewer than 120,000 clones, roughly four fifths seen once; the top ten hold roughly 4.5%. The source material was peripheral blood, sampled on day 0 of AZD1222 vaccination. Receptor source: an adult in good health.

This clone was observed a few times. The chain couples TRBV2 to TRBJ1-1, with D unresolved. Germline lookup yields CDR1 SNHLY and CDR2 FYNNEI. V was clipped by 5 bases and J by 8 bases, with 15 bases between them. The CDR3 extends over 13 amino acids. The CDR3 here is CASSPGRSSEAFF. The CDR3 nucleotides read TGTGCCAGCAGTCCAGGACGGTCCAGCGAAGCTTTCTTT.

The chain links TRBV5-6 to TRBJ1-2, with 7 nucleotides matching TRBD1. Germline assignment: CDR1 SGHDT and CDR2 YYEEEE. The CDR3 has 13 amino acids. V lost 0 bases and J lost 7; bases outside the gene matches: 3. CDR3 bases: TGTGCCAGCAGCTTGGGAGGGGGCGCTGGCTACACCTTC. It specifies CASSLGGGAGYTF.

The chain uses TRBV28 and TRBJ1-2, with D tentatively TRBD1 (6 bases). The V end lost 7 bases, the J end lost 7 bases, and 16 bases lay between the germline ends. The germline CDR1 and CDR2 sequences are MDHEN and SYDVKM. This CDR3 contains 13 residues. CDR3 sequence (DNA): TGTGCCAGCACCCCAACAGGGCCGGGTGGCTACACCTTC. This codes for CASTPTGPGGYTF.

V usage is TRBV5-6 and J usage is TRBJ1-1; the D gene is possibly TRBD1 (6 bases). V lost 4 bases and J 11 bases, leaving 24 bases between the germline ends. In germline, CDR1 is SGHDT, CDR2 YYEEEE. The CDR3 length is 15 residues. CDR3 DNA sequence: TGTGCCAGCAGCCCTATGGGGGGCCCGTCGAGGGGCGCTTTCTTT. Its translation: CASSPMGGPSRGAFF.

This clone was seen only once. The gene calls are TRBV7-9 and TRBJ2-7; D is unclear. Germline V CDR1 and CDR2: SEHNR, FQNEAQ (reference sequence). V lost 3 bases and J lost 6, with 6 bases in between. CDR3 size: 11 residues. The CDR3 DNA is TGTGCCAGCAGCTTGCAAGGCGAGCAGTACTTC. It codes for CASSLQGEQYF.

The J gene is TRBJ2-1, the V gene TRBV19; 10 bases are a match to TRBD2. J was trimmed by 9 bases and V by 6 bases; bases with no gene match: 11. The CDR3 is 15 residues long. CDR1 is LNHDA and CDR2 is SQIVND in the germline V gene (reference sequence). The CDR3 nucleotides are TGTGCCAGTAGCCCGATAGCGGGGGGACAAGGTGAGCAGTTCTTC. This translates into CASSPIAGGQGEQFF. Full variable domain (missing parts from reference TRBV19 and TRBJ2-1): DGGITQSPKYLFRKEGQNVTLSCEQNLNHDAMYWYRQDPGQGLRLIYYSQIVNDFQKGDIAEGYSVSREKKESFPLTVTSAQKNPTAFYLCASSPIAGGQGEQFFGPGTRLTVL.

The chain has TRBV28 and TRBJ1-5, with D unresolved. The V gene's germline CDR1 is MDHEN and CDR2 SYDVKM. The length of the CDR3 is 17 residues. Trimming took 8 bases from V and 1 from J, leaving 21 bases between them. For the CDR3, the DNA is TGTGCCAGCGGATCCCCTCTTGGGGTTAGGAGCAATCAGCCCCAGCATTTT. Its translation is CASGSPLGVRSNQPQHF.

The chain uses TRBV7-9 and TRBJ1-1; no clear D gene. CDR1 SEHNR and CDR2 FQNEAQ come from the germline V gene (reference sequence). This CDR3 has 15 amino acids. V was pared by 5 bases and J by 4 bases, with 17 bases between. The CDR3 DNA reads TGTGCCAGCAGCCGGACGACTTTGAGTGGCACTGAAGCTTTCTTT. It specifies CASSRTTLSGTEAFF.